Following are 22 T cell receptor beta chains from one sample sequenced in a study of control samples from healthy donors and cancer patients. Using immunoSEQ multiplex PCR, the repertoire was profiled, and TCRdb retains in-frame clones only, with some absent. This sample has 60,000 to 85,000 clones, with over 80% found just once. Sequencing was performed on blood. The receptors here all came from an older woman in good health.

V usage is TRBV2 and J usage is TRBJ2-3, with 8 bases aligning to TRBD2. The CDR3 covers 18 residues. Germline CDR1 SNHLY, CDR2 FYNNEI. J lost 8 bases, V lost 3 bases, and 19 bases had no gene match. CDR3 DNA: TGTGCCAGCAGTGAGAGTCTAGCGGGTGTTTTCACAGTCGGTACGCAGTATTTT. It is translated as CASSESLAGVFTVGTQYF.

This chain joins TRBV9 and TRBJ1-6; 7 nucleotides match TRBD1. Germline trimming cut 4 bases from V and 10 bases from J; bases unmatched to any gene: 11. The CDR3 has 15 residues. The germline V gene has CDR1 SGDLS and CDR2 YYNGEE. The CDR3 loop is CASSFSWDSWSPLHF. In nucleotides, the CDR3 is TGTGCCAGCAGCTTCTCGTGGGACAGTTGGTCACCCCTCCACTTT.

This chain uses TRBV10-3 with TRBJ2-3, with D possibly called TRBD1 or TRBD2 (6 bases each). Trimming pared 7 bases from V and 0 bases from J, leaving 14 bases between. CDR1 and CDR2 (germline): ENHRY, SYGVKD. The CDR3 spans 15 residues. In nucleotides, the CDR3 is TGTGCCATCAAAGGGGGGCGGACTAGCACAGATACGCAGTATTTT. The encoded protein is CAIKGGRTSTDTQYF.

The rearrangement uses TRBV27 and TRBJ2-5; 12 bases are shared with TRBD2. The V gene end was trimmed by 6 bases and the J gene end by 5 bases; junction bases not matched to a gene: 4. Germline CDR1 MNHEY, CDR2 SMNVEV (reference sequence). The CDR3 extends over 14 amino acids. This chain's CDR3 is CASRPTSGSETQYF. The CDR3 region has the DNA TGTGCCAGCAGACCGACTAGCGGGAGTGAGACCCAGTACTTC.

The chain recombines TRBV30 with TRBJ2-2; weak D call: TRBD1 (6 bases). CDR3 length: 13 residues. The germline V gene encodes CDR1 GTSNPN and CDR2 SVGIG (reference sequence). Trimming left V 3 bases short and J 5 bases short, with 10 bases between. In DNA form, the CDR3 reads TGTGCCTGGAGCGAGGGGGTAACCGGGGAGCTGTTTTTT. Protein product: CAWSEGVTGELFF. The variable domain in full, with the rest retrieved from reference TRBV30 and TRBJ2-2, is SQTIHQWPATLVQPVGSPLSLECTVEGTSNPNLYWYRQAAGRGLQLLFYSVGIGQISSEVPQNLSASRPQDRQFILSSKKLLLSDSGFYLCAWSEGVTGELFFGEGSRLTVL.

The chain employs TRBV10-1 and TRBJ2-2, with D perhaps matching TRBD2 (5 bases). With 5 bases removed from V and 1 base from J, the gap between germline ends came to 8 bases. This CDR3 has 14 residues. Germline-derived CDR1 and CDR2 are WNHNN and SYGVQD (reference sequence). CDR3: CASSYRENTGELFF. The CDR3 nucleotides are TGCGCCAGCAGTTACCGGGAGAACACCGGGGAGCTGTTTTTT.

This chain connects TRBV30 to TRBJ1-3; weak D call: TRBD1 (5 bases). V was clipped by 4 bases and J by 5 bases, with 15 bases between them. This CDR3 comprises 14 residues. In germline, CDR1 is GTSNPN, CDR2 SVGIG (reference sequence). Here the CDR3 reads CAWMDKIRRNTIYF. The CDR3 nucleotides are TGTGCCTGGATGGACAAAATCCGAAGAAACACCATATATTTT.

J is TRBJ2-3 and V is TRBV27; TRBD1 agrees at 9 bases. After removal of 5 bases from V and 3 bases from J, the junction contained 9 bases not matched to a gene. From germline, CDR1 is MNHEY and CDR2 SMNVEV (reference sequence). This CDR3 is built from 16 residues. The CDR3 region is CASSQPPGQGTDTQYF. The CDR3 region has the DNA TGTGCCAGCAGTCAACCGCCGGGACAGGGAACAGATACGCAGTATTTT.

The V call is TRBV7-9, the J call TRBJ1-2; perhaps TRBD1 as D (6 bases). The CDR3 covers 14 residues. From germline, CDR1 is SEHNR and CDR2 FQNEAQ (reference sequence). Trimming stripped 5 bases from V and 4 bases from J, with 14 bases between. The CDR3 sequence: CASSPSGQSYGYTF. In nucleotides, the CDR3 is TGTGCCAGCAGCCCGTCCGGACAGAGCTATGGCTACACCTTC.

This chain joins TRBV24-1 and TRBJ1-2, with D hard to call. Between the trimmed V and J ends, which lost 3 bases and 4 bases, there was a span of 11 bases. CDR3 size: 14 residues. Germline V lookup: CDR1 KGHDR, CDR2 SFDVKD. CDR3 protein: CATSDPTVSYGYTF. The CDR3 region has the DNA TGTGCCACCAGTGATCCGACGGTCAGCTATGGCTACACCTTC.

The chain recombines TRBV5-5 with TRBJ2-5; 7 nucleotides match TRBD1. This CDR3 is 14 amino acids long. Germline V CDR1 and CDR2: SGHKS, YYEKEE (reference sequence). The J segment lost 1 base and the V segment lost 4 bases, leaving 4 bases of the junction unmatched. The CDR3 DNA is TGTGCCAGCAGCCGAGACAGGGTCCAAGAGACCCAGTACTTC. Residues: CASSRDRVQETQYF.

This sequence joins TRBV5-4 and TRBJ1-6; 9 bases are a match to TRBD1. Per germline, CDR1 SGHNT and CDR2 YYREEE (reference sequence). CDR3 length: 16 residues. V shed 0 bases and J 6 bases; nucleotides not matched to a gene: 4. The CDR3 DNA reads TGTGCCAGCAGCTTGGGGTCGGGACAGGGTAATTCACCCCTCCACTTT. Translated: CASSLGSGQGNSPLHF.

The chain combines TRBV5-1 with TRBJ1-4, with D possibly being TRBD1 (5 bases). This CDR3 has 14 amino acids. Germline CDR1 and CDR2: SGHRS and YFSETQ. Trimming removed 4 bases from V and 4 bases from J, with 11 bases in between. Here the CDR3 reads CASSAGQINEKLFF. In DNA, the CDR3 is TGCGCCAGCAGCGCAGGACAAATTAATGAAAAACTGTTTTTT.

The rearrangement joins TRBV7-9 to TRBJ2-1, with 9 bases identical to TRBD2. CDR1 SEHNR and CDR2 FQNEAQ come from the germline V gene (reference sequence). The ends lost 4 bases at V and 8 bases at J; junction bases unmatched: 9. CDR3 size: 15 residues. The CDR3 sequence is CASSYSLSGRYEQFF. CDR3 DNA sequence: TGTGCCAGCAGCTACTCCCTAAGCGGGAGGTATGAGCAGTTCTTC.

V and J are TRBV19 and TRBJ2-5; D is ambiguous. Germline values: CDR1 LNHDA, CDR2 SQIVND (reference sequence). CDR3 size: 12 residues. V shed 3 bases and J shed 4 bases, with 6 bases lying between them. The CDR3 spells CASSILGETQYF. In DNA, the CDR3 is TGTGCCAGTAGTATTTTGGGAGAGACCCAGTACTTC.

V is TRBV3-1 (or the pseudogene TRBV3-2) and J is TRBJ2-1, with D perhaps given as TRBD1 or TRBD2 (5 bases each). The CDR3 extends over 15 amino acids. The germline CDR1 and CDR2 sequences are LGHDT and YNNKEL (reference sequence). V gave up 3 bases and J gave up 8 bases, with 17 bases separating them. CDR3 sequence: CASSQGRGSSDEQFF. The DNA for the CDR3 is TGTGCCAGCAGCCAGGGGCGCGGGTCATCGGATGAGCAGTTCTTC.

The rearrangement uses TRBV27 and TRBJ2-7; TRBD2 agrees at 14 bases. With 3 bases clipped from V and 6 bases from J, the junction kept 7 bases outside the gene matches. CDR3 length: 16 residues. CDR1 is MNHEY, CDR2 SMNVEV, per germline (reference sequence). This chain's CDR3 is CASSFSLGLAGVEQYF. CDR3 DNA sequence: TGTGCCAGCAGTTTCTCCCTGGGACTAGCGGGAGTCGAGCAGTACTTC.

The rearrangement uses TRBV19 and TRBJ2-7; D remains unclear. Trimming shortened V by 0 bases and J by 1 base, and 7 bases separated the two germline ends. The germline V gene has CDR1 LNHDA and CDR2 SQIVND (reference sequence). This CDR3 region has 14 residues. CDR3 nucleotide sequence: TGTGCCAGTAGTATAGACGGCACTTCCTACGAGCAGTACTTC. Amino acid sequence: CASSIDGTSYEQYF.

V and J are TRBV6-6 and TRBJ1-5, with TRBD1 identical over 10 bases. V shed 2 bases and J 6 bases; nucleotides not matched to a gene: 4. CDR1 MNHNY and CDR2 SVGAGI come from the germline V gene (reference sequence). The CDR3 is 15 amino acids. In DNA form, the CDR3 reads TGTGCCAGCAGTTACGCCGGACAGGGGGGTCAGCCCCAGCATTTT. Residues: CASSYAGQGGQPQHF.

The gene calls are TRBV6-5 and TRBJ1-6; D may be TRBD1 (5 bases). Germline V gene sequence: CDR1 MNHEY, CDR2 SVGAGI. The CDR3 sequence is 12 residues long. V was pared by 7 bases and J by 9 bases, with 10 bases between. CDR3 in amino acids: CASTQRGSPLHF. The CDR3 nucleotides are TGTGCCAGCACCCAAAGGGGTTCACCCCTCCACTTT.

V usage is TRBV9 and J usage is TRBJ2-1; D remains unclear. The V and J ends lost 0 bases and 1 base respectively, with 8 bases between them. The germline V gene has CDR1 SGDLS and CDR2 YYNGEE. The CDR3 spans 15 residues. In DNA, the CDR3 is TGTGCCAGCAGCGTAGTGGGTAGGTCCTACAATGAGCAGTTCTTC. This gives the protein CASSVVGRSYNEQFF.

The V call is TRBV28, the J call TRBJ2-7, with TRBD1 matching 9 bases. The CDR3 has 16 residues. V lost 5 bases and J lost 3; bases outside the gene matches: 11. Germline-derived CDR1 and CDR2 are MDHEN and SYDVKM. The CDR3 spells CASSVLGDRARYEQYF. The DNA for the CDR3 is TGTGCCAGCAGTGTCCTAGGGGACAGGGCCCGCTACGAGCAGTACTTC.